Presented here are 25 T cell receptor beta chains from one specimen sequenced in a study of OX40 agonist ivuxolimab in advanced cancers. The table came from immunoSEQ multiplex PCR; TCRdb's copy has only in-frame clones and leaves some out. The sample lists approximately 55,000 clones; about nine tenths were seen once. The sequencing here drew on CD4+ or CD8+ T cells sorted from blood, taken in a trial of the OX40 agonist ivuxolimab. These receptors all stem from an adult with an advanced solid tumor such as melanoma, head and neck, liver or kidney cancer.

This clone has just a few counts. The CDR3 is CASSYGHSKREKLFF. Here the CDR3 DNA reads TGTGCCAGCAGTTACGGACACTCGAAACGGGAAAAACTGTTTTTT. The chain joins TRBV6-5 to TRBJ1-4, with D tentatively TRBD1 (5 bases). Trimming shortened V by 2 bases and J by 8 bases, and 15 bases separated the two germline ends. Germline V CDR1 and CDR2: MNHEY, SVGAGI. This CDR3 comprises 15 residues.

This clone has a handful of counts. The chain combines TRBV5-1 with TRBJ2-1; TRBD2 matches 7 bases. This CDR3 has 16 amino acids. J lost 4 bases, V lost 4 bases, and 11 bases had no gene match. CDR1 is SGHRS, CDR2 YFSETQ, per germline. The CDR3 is CASSPKTSWDYNEQFF. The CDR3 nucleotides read TGCGCCAGCAGCCCTAAGACTAGCTGGGATTACAATGAGCAGTTCTTC. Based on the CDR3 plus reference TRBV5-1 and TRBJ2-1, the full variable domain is KAGVTQTPRYLIKTRGQQVTLSCSPISGHRSVSWYQQTPGQGLQFLFEYFSETQRNKGNFPGRFSGRQFSNSRSEMNVSTLELGDSALYLCASSPKTSWDYNEQFFGPGTRLTVL.

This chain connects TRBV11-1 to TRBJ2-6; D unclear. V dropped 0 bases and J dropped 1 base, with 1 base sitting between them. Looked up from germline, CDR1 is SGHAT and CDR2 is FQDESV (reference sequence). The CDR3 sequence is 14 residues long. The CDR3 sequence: CASSLASGANVLTF. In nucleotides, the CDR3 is TGTGCCAGCAGCTTAGCATCTGGGGCCAACGTCCTGACTTTC.

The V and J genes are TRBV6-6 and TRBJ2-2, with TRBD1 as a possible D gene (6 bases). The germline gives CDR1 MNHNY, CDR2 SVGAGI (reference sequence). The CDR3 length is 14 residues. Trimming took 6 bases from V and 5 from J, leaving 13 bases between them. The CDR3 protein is CASRATGWTGELFF. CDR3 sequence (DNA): TGTGCCAGCAGGGCTACAGGGTGGACCGGGGAGCTGTTTTTT.

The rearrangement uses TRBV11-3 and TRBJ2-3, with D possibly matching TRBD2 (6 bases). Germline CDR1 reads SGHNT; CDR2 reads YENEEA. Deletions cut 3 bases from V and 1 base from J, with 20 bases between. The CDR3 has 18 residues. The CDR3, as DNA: TGTGCCAGCAGCTTTTGGGGGGAAGGGATTGGCGGCACAGATACGCAGTATTTT. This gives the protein CASSFWGEGIGGTDTQYF.

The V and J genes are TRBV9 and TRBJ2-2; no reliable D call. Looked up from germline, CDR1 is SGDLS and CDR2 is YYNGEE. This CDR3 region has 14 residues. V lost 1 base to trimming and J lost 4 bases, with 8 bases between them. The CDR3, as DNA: TGTGCCAGCAGCGTACGACTTGTCACCGGGGAGCTGTTTTTT. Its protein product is CASSVRLVTGELFF.

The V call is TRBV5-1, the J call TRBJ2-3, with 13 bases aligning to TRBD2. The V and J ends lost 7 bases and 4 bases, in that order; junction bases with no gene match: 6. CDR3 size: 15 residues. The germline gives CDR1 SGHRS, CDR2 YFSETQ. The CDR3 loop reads CASGPLAGGADTQYF. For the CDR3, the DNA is TGCGCCAGCGGCCCACTAGCGGGAGGGGCAGATACGCAGTATTTT.

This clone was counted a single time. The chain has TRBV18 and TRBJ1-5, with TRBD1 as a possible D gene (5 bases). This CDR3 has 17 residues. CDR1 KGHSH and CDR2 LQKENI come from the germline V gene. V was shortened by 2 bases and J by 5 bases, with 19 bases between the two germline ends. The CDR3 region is CASSPVQATLSDQPQHF. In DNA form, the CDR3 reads TGTGCCAGCTCACCAGTACAGGCCACGCTAAGCGATCAGCCCCAGCATTTT.

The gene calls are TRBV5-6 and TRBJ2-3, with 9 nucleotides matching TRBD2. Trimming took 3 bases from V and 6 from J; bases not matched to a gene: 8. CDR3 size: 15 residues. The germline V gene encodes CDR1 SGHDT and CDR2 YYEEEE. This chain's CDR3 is CASSSRAGGRDTQYF. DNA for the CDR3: TGTGCCAGCAGCTCGAGAGCGGGAGGCCGGGATACGCAGTATTTT.

The CDR3 sequence is CASRDQGATDTQYF. CDR3 DNA: TGTGCCAGCAGAGACCAGGGGGCAACAGATACGCAGTATTTT. The V call is TRBV6-1, the J call TRBJ2-3, with 8 bases matching TRBD1. CDR1 and CDR2 (germline): MNHNS, SASEGT. V lost 6 bases, J lost 3 bases, and 5 bases stayed unmatched. The CDR3 contains 14 residues.

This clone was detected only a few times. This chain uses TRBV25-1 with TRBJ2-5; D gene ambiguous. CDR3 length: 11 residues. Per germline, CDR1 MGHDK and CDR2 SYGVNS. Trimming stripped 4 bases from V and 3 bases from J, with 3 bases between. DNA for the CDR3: TGTGCCAGCAGTGGAGAAGAGACCCAGTACTTC. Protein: CASSGEETQYF.

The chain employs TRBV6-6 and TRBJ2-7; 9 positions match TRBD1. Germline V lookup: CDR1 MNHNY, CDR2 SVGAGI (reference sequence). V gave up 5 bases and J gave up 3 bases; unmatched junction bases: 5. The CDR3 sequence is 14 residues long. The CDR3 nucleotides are TGTGCCAGCAGTCCCGGGACAGGGTTCTACGAGCAGTACTTC. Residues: CASSPGTGFYEQYF.

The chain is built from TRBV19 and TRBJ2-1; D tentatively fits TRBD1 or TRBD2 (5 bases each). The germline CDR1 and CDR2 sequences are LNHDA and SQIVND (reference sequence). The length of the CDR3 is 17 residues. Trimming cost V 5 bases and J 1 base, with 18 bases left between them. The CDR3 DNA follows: TGTGCCAGTAGTTGGGGGTCCCGGGTGGGGTCCTACAATGAGCAGTTCTTC. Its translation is CASSWGSRVGSYNEQFF.

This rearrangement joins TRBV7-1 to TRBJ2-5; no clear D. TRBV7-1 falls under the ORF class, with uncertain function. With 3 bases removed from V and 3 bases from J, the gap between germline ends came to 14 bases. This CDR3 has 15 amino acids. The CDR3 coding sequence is TGTGCCAGCAGCTCCTGGGTAGTAAAAAAAGAGACCCAGTACTTC. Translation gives CASSSWVVKKETQYF.

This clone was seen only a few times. The CDR3, as DNA: TGTGCCAGCAGCGGTGGGACAGGGTCGGATACGCAGTATTTT. Protein: CASSGGTGSDTQYF. The chain is built from TRBV7-9 and TRBJ2-3; 9 nucleotides agree with TRBD1. Germline V gene lookup returns CDR1 SEHNR and CDR2 FQNEAQ (reference sequence). The length of the CDR3 is 14 residues. The junction had 6 bases not matched to a gene; V was cut back by 5 bases and J by 6 bases.

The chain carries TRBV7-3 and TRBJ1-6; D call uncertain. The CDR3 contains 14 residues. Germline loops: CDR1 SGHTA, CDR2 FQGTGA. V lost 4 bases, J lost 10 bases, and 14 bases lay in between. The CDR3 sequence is CASSSPTGESPLHF. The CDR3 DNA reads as TGTGCCAGCAGCTCTCCCACCGGGGAATCACCCCTCCACTTT.

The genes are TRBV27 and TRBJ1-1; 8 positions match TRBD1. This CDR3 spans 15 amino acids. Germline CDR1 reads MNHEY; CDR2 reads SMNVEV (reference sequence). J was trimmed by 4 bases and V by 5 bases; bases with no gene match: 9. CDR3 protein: CASSPWTGRVTEAFF. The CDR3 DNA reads TGTGCCAGCAGTCCCTGGACAGGGAGGGTCACTGAAGCTTTCTTT.

The CDR3 DNA reads TGTGCCAGCTCACCACCCGACCGTCGCCAAGAGACCCAGTACTTC. This sequence encodes CASSPPDRRQETQYF. The chain is built from TRBV18 and TRBJ2-5, with D uncertain. Germline values: CDR1 KGHSH, CDR2 LQKENI. Trimming removed 0 bases at V and 1 base at J, with 9 bases between. The CDR3 is 15 residues long.

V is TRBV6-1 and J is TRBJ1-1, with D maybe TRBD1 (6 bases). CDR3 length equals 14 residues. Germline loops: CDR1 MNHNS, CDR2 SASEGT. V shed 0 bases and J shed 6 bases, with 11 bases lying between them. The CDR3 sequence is CASSEAPPGAEAFF. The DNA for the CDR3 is TGTGCCAGCAGTGAAGCGCCCCCAGGGGCTGAAGCTTTCTTT.

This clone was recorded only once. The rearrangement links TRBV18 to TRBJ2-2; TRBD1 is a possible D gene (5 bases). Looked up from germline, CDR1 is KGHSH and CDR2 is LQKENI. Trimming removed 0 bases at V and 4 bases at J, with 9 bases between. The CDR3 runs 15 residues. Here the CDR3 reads CASSPPGVTTGELFF. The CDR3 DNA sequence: TGTGCCAGCTCACCACCAGGGGTCACCACCGGGGAGCTGTTTTTT.

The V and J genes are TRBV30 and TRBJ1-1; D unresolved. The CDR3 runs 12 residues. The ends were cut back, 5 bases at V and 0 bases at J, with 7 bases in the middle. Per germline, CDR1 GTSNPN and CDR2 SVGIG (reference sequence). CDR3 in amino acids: CAWSRMNTEAFF. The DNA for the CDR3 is TGTGCCTGGTCTCGGATGAACACTGAAGCTTTCTTT.

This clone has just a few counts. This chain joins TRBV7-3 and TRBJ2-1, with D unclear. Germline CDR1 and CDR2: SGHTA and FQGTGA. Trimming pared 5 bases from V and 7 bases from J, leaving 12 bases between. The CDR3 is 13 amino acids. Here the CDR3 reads CASSRDGTNEQFF. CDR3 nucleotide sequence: TGTGCCAGCAGCCGTGACGGCACGAATGAGCAGTTCTTC.

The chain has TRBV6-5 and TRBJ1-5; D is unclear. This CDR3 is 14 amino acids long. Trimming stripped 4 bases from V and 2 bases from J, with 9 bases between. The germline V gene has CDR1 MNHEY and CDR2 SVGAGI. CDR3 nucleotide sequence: TGTGCCAGCAGTTCAGGTCGCGGCAATCAGCCCCAGCATTTT. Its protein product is CASSSGRGNQPQHF.

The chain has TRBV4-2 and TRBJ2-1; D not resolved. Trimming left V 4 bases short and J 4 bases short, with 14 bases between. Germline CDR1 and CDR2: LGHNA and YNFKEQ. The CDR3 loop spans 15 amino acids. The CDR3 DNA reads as TGTGCCAGCAGCCCTTCCCTAGACCGTTACAATGAGCAGTTCTTC. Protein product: CASSPSLDRYNEQFF.

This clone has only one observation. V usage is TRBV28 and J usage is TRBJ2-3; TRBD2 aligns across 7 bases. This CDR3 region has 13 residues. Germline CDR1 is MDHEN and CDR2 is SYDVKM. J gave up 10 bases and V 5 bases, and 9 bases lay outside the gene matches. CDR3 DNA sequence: TGTGCCAGCAGTACCGTGCGGGAGTTTGCGCAGTATTTT. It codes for CASSTVREFAQYF. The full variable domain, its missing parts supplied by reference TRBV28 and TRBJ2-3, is DVKVTQSSRYLVKRTGEKVFLECVQDMDHENMFWYRQDPGLGLRLIYFSYDVKMKEKGDIPEGYSVSREKKERFSLILESASTNQTSMYLCASSTVREFAQYFGPGTRLTVL.